This TCR beta chain was sequenced in a study of blood T cell repertoires in COVID-19 (dated by TCRdb to the early 2020s). The study in broad terms: Samples covering the acute and convalescent phases of COVID-19 were provided by collaborators in the United States, Italy and Spain. Sample metadata almost always included a de-identified subject ID, COVID-19 status, age in years and sex. The prospective study material was composed of cDNA or gDNA derived from T cells, B-cell-depleted T cells, or PBMCs. Where available, HLA class I and class II types were taken from metadata supplied by the sample provider and were not determined by assay-based typing. The repertoires were released in a freely available public database intended as a resource for research on the immune response to SARS-CoV-2. Subjects who had been exposed to COVID-19, were actively infected with it, or had recovered from it provided the deeply sampled blood TCRbeta repertoires that made up the dataset. Samples came from the ongoing ImmuneRACE study (first 160 participants) plus 1,254 subjects from 6 global collaborators.

Whole blood was collected in K2EDTA tubes by collaborating institutions according to the institutions' own protocols. Collaborator samples were shipped for TCRbeta analysis as frozen whole blood, isolated PBMCs, or DNA extracted from either sample type. Results and caveats for the whole study, not just this receptor: Clinical and demographic metadata were provided uncurated, with the amount varying by source and participant.

Comment on this clone: Its cognate antigen has yet to be identified. Per-base quality was not reported, and no clone a single base away is much larger than it.

The CDR3 numbers 15 residues from cysteine through phenylalanine. Just the 45-base CDR3 DNA is kept, in frame starting at base 1. V trim: 4 bases; J trim: 4 bases; unmatched bases: 6. CDR1 MNHEY and CDR2 SVGAGI are derived from the germline V gene. TCRbeta CDR3 regions were amplified from genomic DNA using the immunoSEQ Assay, a bias-controlled multiplex PCR. The authors processed their data as follows. Within the assay, amplification of reference gene primers was used to estimate how many nucleated cells each sample contained. To quantify the absolute abundance of each unique TCRbeta CDR3 rearrangement, sequence reads were collapsed and filtered. Productive Simpson clonality was computed per sample as the square root of Simpson's diversity index over productive rearrangements. TCRdb obtained this table from immuneACCESS and retained in-frame rearrangements with V and J assigned. These tables miss some clones; where compared with another copy, unresolved V genes account for less than half of the shortfall, and the remainder is unexplained. D and trimming were read from the DNA, whereas the V and J calls and clone size are those reported in that table. This sample lists some 120,000 clones; about 83% were detected once. The top ten clones comprise about 2% of the sample.

The chain joins TRBV6-5 to TRBJ2-3, with TRBD1 identical over 9 junction bases. The sample was peripheral blood. The sequence was obtained from a woman between 45 and 65 years old with acute or convalescent COVID-19. The base sequence is TGTGCCAGCAGTTTAGGACAGGGGAGTTCAGATACGCAGTATTTT. Translation gives CASSLGQGSSDTQYF.